Presented here are 32 T cell receptor beta chains from one specimen sequenced in a study of T-cell reconstitution after alpha-beta-depleted transplantation in children. A library of TCRbeta sequences, prepared with unique molecular identifiers, was generated. A single record per CDR3 protein comes from TCRdb applying MiXCR to the PCR reads. The sample includes over 120,000 distinct CDR3 sequences, around 8.8% of them seen just once. The sample in question was PBMCs, mostly from graft donor cells, obtained 180 days after TCRalphabeta/CD19-depleted stem cell transplant. These receptors were taken from a female patient aged 2 to 10 who had a stem cell transplant for congenital amegakaryocytic thrombocytopenia, so the T cells may come from the graft donor.

The sample holds many counts of this clonotype. The chain is built from TRBV7-2 and TRBJ2-3, with unresolved D. This CDR3 is built from 14 residues. The germline V gene encodes CDR1 SGHTA and CDR2 FQGNSA. Trimming removed 3 bases at V and 4 bases at J, with 11 bases between. CDR3 in DNA: TGTGCCAGCAGCTTCTTCCCCCCGCCAGATACGCAGTATTTT. Translation gives CASSFFPPPDTQYF. Supplemented by reference TRBV7-2 and TRBJ2-3, the full variable domain reads GAGVSQSPSNKVTEKGKDVELRCDPISGHTALYWYRQSLGQGLEFLIYFQGNSAPDKSGLPSDRFSAERTGGSVSTLTIQRTQQEDSAVYLCASSFFPPPDTQYFGPGTRLTVL.

This clonotype was picked up many times. The chain uses TRBV2 and TRBJ1-1; D not certain. Trimming left V 6 bases short and J 1 base short, with 15 bases between. Germline-derived CDR1 and CDR2 are SNHLY and FYNNEI. CDR3 length: 15 residues. The CDR3 DNA is TGTGCCAGCAGGCCACTACCGAGGACGAACACTGAAGCTTTCTTT. Its protein is CASRPLPRTNTEAFF. The full variable domain, completed using reference TRBV2 and TRBJ1-1, is EPEVTQTPSHQVTQMGQEVILRCVPISNHLYFYWYRQILGQKVEFLVSFYNNEISEKSEIFDDQFSVERPDGSNFTLKIRSTKLEDSAMYFCASRPLPRTNTEAFFGQGTRLTVV.

Only a few counts were recorded for this clonotype. The genes are TRBV7-9 and TRBJ2-1; 9 bases agree with TRBD2. The junction had 10 bases not matched to a gene; V was cut back by 5 bases and J by 8 bases. Germline V lookup: CDR1 SEHNR, CDR2 FQNEAQ (reference sequence). The CDR3 is 15 residues long. This CDR3 reads CASSVGTSRGDEQFF. The CDR3 nucleotides are TGTGCCAGCAGCGTCGGGACTAGCCGCGGGGATGAGCAGTTCTTC.

This clonotype was seen a few times. This chain connects TRBV15 to TRBJ1-2, with TRBD1 matching over 7 bases. The CDR3 runs to 16 residues. The germline CDR1 and CDR2 sequences are LNHNV and YYDKDF (reference sequence). V was pared by 0 bases and J by 7 bases, with 11 bases of the junction left unmatched. The CDR3 region has the DNA TGTGCCACCAGCAGAGATCAGGCAGGGGGGCCCTTTGGCTACACCTTC. The encoded protein is CATSRDQAGGPFGYTF.

This clonotype has ten or more counts. J is TRBJ2-7 and V is TRBV10-1; TRBD1 matches at 9 bases. Germline V lookup: CDR1 WNHNN, CDR2 SYGVQD (reference sequence). This CDR3 comprises 14 residues. The trim removed 2 bases at V and 5 bases at J, leaving 4 bases unmatched. CDR3 protein: CASSENRGRDEQYF. CDR3 DNA sequence: TGCGCCAGCAGTGAGAACAGGGGGCGAGACGAGCAGTACTTC.

This clonotype was recorded at least ten times. The gene calls are TRBV6-2 or TRBV6-3 and TRBJ2-7; possibly TRBD2 for D (6 bases). Trimming took off 5 bases at V and 7 bases at J, with 24 bases between the two ends. Per germline, CDR1 MNHEY and CDR2 SVGEGT. The CDR3 spans 16 residues. The CDR3 DNA reads TGTGCCAGCAGTCAAGGGACCAGGTTTTCGGGGGAGGAGCAGTACTTC. Its translation: CASSQGTRFSGEEQYF.

This clonotype has a handful of counts. The chain uses TRBV29-1 and TRBJ2-3, with D perhaps being TRBD1 or TRBD2 (5 bases each). V was pared by 3 bases and J by 2 bases, with 6 bases between. CDR1 SQVTM and CDR2 ANQGSEA come from the germline V gene. The CDR3 consists of 12 residues. CDR3 sequence reads: CSVEGTTDTQYF. The DNA for the CDR3 is TGCAGCGTTGAGGGGACCACAGATACGCAGTATTTT.

This clonotype was detected many times. The gene calls are TRBV11-2 and TRBJ1-1; D uncertain. Trimming removed 3 bases from V and 1 base from J, with 6 bases in between. CDR1 is SGHAT, CDR2 FQNNGV, per germline. CDR3 length: 13 amino acids. In DNA form, the CDR3 reads TGTGCCAGCAGCTTTTTCGAGAACACTGAAGCTTTCTTT. It is translated as CASSFFENTEAFF.

Note on this clonotype: At one of its ends the junction is not consistent with the germline gene, which may arise from a read error. This chain uses TRBV12-3 or TRBV12-4 with TRBJ2-3; 13 bases map to TRBD2. CDR3 length equals 18 residues. CDR3 protein: CTSRTSGRPPEASRTQYF. CDR3 in DNA: TGTACCAGCAGGACTAGCGGGAGACCGCCCGAGGCCTCCCGTACGCAGTATTTT.

This clonotype showed up many times. V usage is TRBV20-1 and J usage is TRBJ2-1; TRBD2 aligns across 7 bases. Trimming at V came to 0 bases and at J to 4 bases, leaving 3 bases not matched to a gene. This CDR3 region has 14 residues. CDR1 is DFQATT and CDR2 is SNEGSKA in the germline V gene (reference sequence). This CDR3 is CSARDQRDYNEQFF. In nucleotides, the CDR3 is TGCAGTGCTAGAGATCAGCGGGATTACAATGAGCAGTTCTTC.

In this sample, this clonotype turned up many times. The chain is built from TRBV20-1 and TRBJ1-1; 7 positions match TRBD1. Germline trimming cut 6 bases from V and 3 bases from J; bases unmatched to any gene: 7. Per germline, CDR1 DFQATT and CDR2 SNEGSKA (reference sequence). The CDR3 extends over 13 amino acids. CDR3 residues: CSANQGVHTEAFF. In DNA form, the CDR3 reads TGCAGTGCCAATCAGGGGGTACACACTGAAGCTTTCTTT.

The rearrangement joins TRBV2 to TRBJ1-5; tentative D call: TRBD1 (6 bases). The CDR3 contains 18 residues. Trimming cost V 8 bases and J 0 bases, with 23 bases left between them. Germline CDR1 reads SNHLY; CDR2 reads FYNNEI. The CDR3: CASGMRWGAGYSNQPQHF. CDR3 DNA sequence: TGTGCCAGCGGCATGAGGTGGGGGGCGGGATATAGCAATCAGCCCCAGCATTTT.

This clonotype was seen repeatedly, ten times or more. V usage is TRBV5-1 and J usage is TRBJ1-1, with D hard to call. The CDR3 loop spans 14 amino acids. V dropped 0 bases and J dropped 0 bases, with 6 bases sitting between them. Germline V gene data show CDR1 as SGHRS and CDR2 as YFSETQ. The CDR3 region has the DNA TGCGCCAGCAGCTTGGTCACGGTGAACACTGAAGCTTTCTTT. Translation: CASSLVTVNTEAFF.

This clonotype was detected only a few times. V usage is TRBV18 and J usage is TRBJ2-5; D possibly corresponds to TRBD2 (6 bases). The V end was cut by 4 bases, the J end by 3 bases, with 12 bases between. Per the germline V gene, CDR1 is KGHSH and CDR2 is LQKENI. This CDR3 contains 14 residues. CDR3 coding DNA: TGTGCCAGCTCACTCGCCGGGGAGGAAGAGACCCAGTACTTC. Translating gives CASSLAGEEETQYF. Full variable domain (missing parts from reference TRBV18 and TRBJ2-5): NAGVMQNPRHLVRRRGQEARLRCSPMKGHSHVYWYRQLPEEGLKFMVYLQKENIIDESGMPKERFSAEFPKEGPSILRIQQVVRGDSAAYFCASSLAGEEETQYFGPGTRLLVL.

This clonotype was detected a few times. The V gene is TRBV5-1, the J gene TRBJ2-3; D might be TRBD1 (5 bases). V was trimmed by 6 bases and J by 3 bases, leaving 17 bases between them. The germline gives CDR1 SGHRS, CDR2 YFSETQ. The CDR3 runs to 15 residues. The CDR3 bases are TGCGCCAGCACCCCAGGGCCCCCCACGACAGATACGCAGTATTTT. It yields the protein CASTPGPPTTDTQYF.

This clonotype was found many times. This sequence joins TRBV6-1 and TRBJ1-6; D not certain. The CDR3 spans 14 residues. Looked up from germline, CDR1 is MNHNS and CDR2 is SASEGT. V dropped 10 bases and J dropped 8 bases, with 18 bases sitting between them. CDR3 amino acids: CATFGSQLDSPLHF. CDR3 sequence (DNA): TGTGCCACCTTCGGCTCGCAATTGGATTCACCCCTCCACTTT.

This clonotype has only a few counts. The V and J genes are TRBV20-1 and TRBJ2-3; D call uncertain. Germline values: CDR1 DFQATT, CDR2 SNEGSKA (reference sequence). The CDR3 is made up of 15 amino acids. V shed 3 bases and J shed 2 bases, with 15 bases lying between them. In nucleotides, the CDR3 is TGCAGTGCTAGCGCCAGCGCCATCTTCACAGATACGCAGTATTTT. It yields the protein CSASASAIFTDTQYF.

This clonotype appeared many times. The chain carries TRBV12-3 or TRBV12-4 and TRBJ2-5; no firm D call. The CDR3 sequence is 13 residues long. With 3 bases removed from V and 7 bases from J, the gap between germline ends came to 12 bases. The CDR3 is CASSFSGRTTQYF. As DNA, the CDR3 is TGTGCCAGCAGTTTCTCGGGCCGCACGACCCAGTACTTC.

On this clonotype itself: Being one base from a much bigger clone, this may be a read error. The CDR3 here is CATSDSKDSATEAFF. CDR3 bases: TGTGCCACCAGTGATTCGAAGGACAGTGCAACTGAAGCTTTCTTT. This rearrangement joins TRBV24-1 to TRBJ1-1; D is perhaps TRBD1 (6 bases). Trimming removed 2 bases at V and 5 bases at J, with 14 bases between. Looked up from germline, CDR1 is KGHDR and CDR2 is SFDVKD. This CDR3 is built from 15 residues.

The V call is TRBV10-3, the J call TRBJ1-5; D unresolved. V lost 0 bases to trimming and J lost 5 bases, with 5 bases between them. This CDR3 region has 13 residues. Germline V gene data show CDR1 as ENHRY and CDR2 as SYGVKD. In nucleotides, the CDR3 is TGTGCCATCAGTGAGTCGGAGTATCAGCCCCAGCATTTT. Its protein product is CAISESEYQPQHF.

A few counts support this clonotype. This chain uses TRBV20-1 with TRBJ2-7, with 10 bases matching TRBD2. CDR3 length: 16 residues. V dropped 1 base and J dropped 1; count of bases not matched to a gene: 7. Germline V gives CDR1 DFQATT, CDR2 SNEGSKA (reference sequence). The CDR3 sequence is CSARVAGGGRSYEQYF. CDR3 nucleotides: TGCAGTGCTAGAGTAGCGGGAGGCGGGAGGTCCTACGAGCAGTACTTC.

This clonotype has ten or more counts. The chain employs TRBV4-1 and TRBJ1-3; 9 nucleotides align to TRBD1. The germline V gene has CDR1 MGHRA and CDR2 YSYEKL. V was clipped by 4 bases and J by 0 bases; unmatched bases: 1. This CDR3 spans 15 amino acids. The CDR3 region has the DNA TGCGCCAGCAGCCGGGACAGGGTCTCTGGAAACACCATATATTTT. Translation gives CASSRDRVSGNTIYF.

This clonotype was picked up a small number of times. The J gene is TRBJ2-1, the V gene TRBV12-3 or TRBV12-4, with 8 bases that match TRBD1. Trimming cost V 2 bases and J 8 bases; bases outside gene matches: 5. CDR3 size: 14 residues. CDR3 region: CASSLSGGAHEQFF. CDR3 DNA: TGTGCCAGCAGTTTATCAGGGGGCGCGCATGAGCAGTTCTTC.

This clonotype was recorded many times. The V gene is TRBV12-3 or TRBV12-4, the J gene TRBJ2-3; D assignment may be TRBD1 or TRBD2 (5 bases each). The CDR3 sequence is 14 residues long. Trimming removed 5 bases at V and 4 bases at J, with 13 bases between. CDR3 DNA sequence: TGTGCCAGCAGTCTCAGGGTTAGCGCAGATACGCAGTATTTT. Translating it yields CASSLRVSADTQYF.

This clonotype has at least ten counts. The V and J genes are TRBV2 and TRBJ2-2; D gene uncertain. The CDR3 consists of 14 residues. Trimming removed 7 bases at V and 2 bases at J, with 11 bases between. Germline V gene sequence: CDR1 SNHLY, CDR2 FYNNEI. The CDR3: CASIGSVNTGELFF. CDR3 nucleotide sequence: TGTGCCAGCATAGGGTCTGTTAACACCGGGGAGCTGTTTTTT.

By proportion, this clonotype is medium-sized. The chain couples TRBV7-2 to TRBJ1-5; 8 bases fit TRBD1. The CDR3 contains 15 residues. Germline trimming cut 0 bases from V and 7 bases from J; bases unmatched to any gene: 5. CDR1 is SGHTA and CDR2 is FQGNSA in the germline V gene. The CDR3 spells CASSLAAGGGQPQHF. CDR3 nucleotides: TGTGCCAGCAGCTTAGCGGCAGGGGGCGGACAGCCCCAGCATTTT.

This clonotype was observed many times. The J gene is TRBJ1-2, the V gene TRBV11-2; D call uncertain. The CDR3 has 11 residues. The V and J ends lost 5 bases and 2 bases respectively, with 3 bases between them. Germline V CDR1 and CDR2: SGHAT, FQNNGV. CDR3 DNA sequence: TGTGCCAGCAGCGCAAACTATGGCTACACCTTC. It encodes CASSANYGYTF.

This clonotype showed up many times. V and J are TRBV7-2 and TRBJ2-7; no clear D. Germline CDR1 SGHTA, CDR2 FQGNSA. CDR3 length equals 15 residues. V was clipped by 5 bases and J by 0 bases, with 14 bases between them. Here the CDR3 DNA reads TGTGCCAGCAGCCATAAAGCGCTTAGCTCCTACGAGCAGTACTTC. This codes for CASSHKALSSYEQYF.

The chain couples TRBV11-2 to TRBJ2-7; TRBD2 might be the D (5 bases). V lost 1 base to trimming and J lost 6 bases, with 16 bases between them. CDR3 length: 15 amino acids. Per germline, CDR1 SGHAT and CDR2 FQNNGV. CDR3 nucleotides: TGTGCCAGCAGCTTAGCAGGCAGGAGGAAGTCCGAGCAGTACTTC. It translates to CASSLAGRRKSEQYF.

This clonotype has just a few counts. The V gene is TRBV7-6, the J gene TRBJ2-7; D gene unclear. This CDR3 comprises 13 residues. Germline values: CDR1 SGHVS, CDR2 FNYEAQ. Trimming removed 5 bases at V and 7 bases at J, with 15 bases between. DNA for the CDR3: TGTGCCAGCAGCCTCCAACCCCCCGGGGAGCAGTACTTC. Its translation: CASSLQPPGEQYF.

At least ten counts were recorded for this clonotype. The J gene is TRBJ2-7, the V gene TRBV28; either TRBD1 or TRBD2 may supply D (6 bases each). Trimming removed 8 bases at V and 6 bases at J, with 14 bases between. The germline V gene has CDR1 MDHEN and CDR2 SYDVKM. This CDR3 is built from 12 residues. CDR3 nucleotides: TGTGCCAGCGGCGACGGGGGCGGCGAGCAGTACTTC. Protein product: CASGDGGGEQYF.

Ten or more counts support this clonotype. The genes are TRBV28 and TRBJ1-2; 8 bases line up with TRBD1. V shed 2 bases, J shed 6 bases, and the junction held 5 bases outside the gene matches. The CDR3 spans 14 residues. The V gene's germline CDR1 is MDHEN and CDR2 SYDVKM. For the CDR3, the DNA is TGTGCCAGCAGTTTAGTCAGGGGGCTCGATGGCTACACCTTC. This gives the protein CASSLVRGLDGYTF.